These 6 T cell receptor beta chains were all obtained from the same sample, sequenced in a study of tumor-infiltrating lymphocytes in primary liver carcinoma. Extraction also yielded germline DNA, while blood RNA was obtained from unsorted whole blood. Making TCR beta cDNA involved approximately 480 ng total RNA and a constant-region primer. Libraries covering TCR beta were generated through three nested multiplex PCR rounds (using a slightly modified ARM-PCR). The two initial PCR rounds, about 9 cycles each, used TRBV1-TRBV30 forward and C-beta reverse primers. TCRdb reanalysed the multiplex PCR reads using MiXCR and keeps one entry per CDR3 protein. The top ten clones hold 15% to 20% of a sample with a few hundred thousand distinct CDR3 sequences, approximately 54% of them seen once. Specimen: peripheral blood. All receptors derive from a woman aged 30 to 39 with primary liver carcinoma and hepatitis B virus infection.

On this clonotype itself: A much larger clone differs from this one at a single base, so this may be a read error. V usage is TRBV6-6 and J usage is TRBJ2-1, with D perhaps matching TRBD2 (5 bases). CDR1 is MNHNY, CDR2 SVGAGI, per germline (reference sequence). The CDR3 runs to 15 residues. CDR3 DNA sequence: TGTGCCAGCAGCCGCTATCAGGAGGTAAACAATGTGCAGTTCTTC. Its translation: CASSRYQEVNNVQFF.

With regard to this clonotype: No conserved phenylalanine or tryptophan ends this CDR3, so it is likely a read error. The V and J genes are TRBV29-1 and TRBJ2-7; 7 bases agree with TRBD1. This CDR3 has 13 amino acids. The germline gives CDR1 SQVTM, CDR2 ANQGSEA. The CDR3 reads CNVVRDSTYEQYL. In nucleotides, the CDR3 is TGCAACGTTGTCCGGGACAGCACCTACGAGCAGTACTTG.

The CDR3 protein is CASSVTGGFSNTEAFF. CDR3 bases: TGTGCCAGCAGTGTTACAGGGGGCTTTTCCAACACTGAAGCTTTCTTT. V is TRBV6-1 and J is TRBJ1-1, with TRBD1 matching 9 bases. This CDR3 comprises 16 residues. The V gene end was trimmed by 4 bases and the J gene end by 2 bases; junction bases not matched to a gene: 8. CDR1 is MNHNS, CDR2 SASEGT, per germline.

To note about this clonotype: With a much larger clone just one base away, this may be a read error. The genes are TRBV11-3 and TRBJ2-1; the D is unclear. CDR1 and CDR2 from the germline V gene are SGHNT and YENEEA. This CDR3 has 16 amino acids. CDR3 in DNA: TGCGCCAGCAGCCAAGATGCCCGCCCGTCCTACAATGAGAAGTTCTTC. Encoded protein: CASSQDARPSYNEKFF.

The V gene is TRBV28, the J gene TRBJ2-2; D gene uncertain. The CDR3 has 14 amino acids. V was shortened by 6 bases and J by 5 bases, with 13 bases between the two germline ends. CDR1 and CDR2 (germline): MDHEN, SYDVKM. CDR3 sequence: CASRGMGLTGELFF. The CDR3 nucleotides read TGTGCCAGCAGAGGGATGGGGTTGACCGGGGAGCTGTTTTTT.

Of note for this clonotype: A much larger clone is a single base away; this may be a read error. The chain uses TRBV29-1 and TRBJ1-2; the D is unclear. Per the germline V gene, CDR1 is SQVTM and CDR2 is ANQGSEA. Trimming took off 3 bases at V and 5 bases at J, with 10 bases between the two ends. This CDR3 comprises 12 residues. CDR3 nucleotide sequence: TGCAGCGTTGATGCGACGGGGTATGGCTACACCTTC. Translation: CSVDATGYGYTF.